This record covers a single T cell receptor (beta chain). This clonotype occurred a few times. Its antigen remains undetermined. Base qualities are not recorded, but no much larger clone differs from it by a single base. Germline trimming: 4 bases from V, 4 bases from J; junction bases outside gene matches: 12. CDR1 SGHAT and CDR2 FQNNGV were looked up in the germline V gene. Including cysteine and phenylalanine, the CDR3 has 18 amino acids. CDR3 DNA only is kept here, 54 bases in frame from base 1. Libraries were prepared through RACE. Sequencing took place on a NextSeq 500. During library preparation, unique molecular identifiers were attached to individual cDNA molecules so that TCRs could be counted quantitatively and reproducibly. For every blood RNA sample, sequencing covered both the TCR alpha and TCR beta chains. Turning to the authors' computational methods: The median number of TCRs per sample was over 95,000, ranging from about 23,224 to 690,600. The Decombinator software suite was used to annotate the V, J and CDR3 of the TCR reads. For PS versus PT1 abundance plots, all samples were subsampled to the same number of TCRs (28,000). Expanded TCRs were defined as absent before sensitization and observed at least eight times at the 2-week time point. In TCRdb, the public reads were trimmed at Q25 with fastp and aligned with MiXCR, with productive beta chains retained. All rows with the same CDR3 protein become a single entry with the most common DNA and genes. The authors' filters were not applied to this entry. The sample records about 120,000 distinct CDR3 sequences, about 13% of which are singletons. The ten top clones hold 2.8% of the sample.

This entry comes from a study of human T cells and chemical hapten exposure (dated by TCRdb to the early 2020s). In the study overall: For sensitization, 2% DPC in acetone was applied to a 2 cm by 2 cm area of upper inner arm skin. Blood for TCR sequencing was provided by twenty-nine alopecia patients at one to four time points (pre-sensitization, 2, 6 and 24 weeks). Most of the patients in the cohort were female, and the cohort covered alopecia areata with under or over 50% scalp involvement, alopecia totalis and alopecia universalis. Peripheral blood TCR repertoire changes were tracked in vivo in alopecia patients during primary and secondary sensitization to the hapten diphenylcyclopropenone (DPC). Patch tests used Finn chambers with 0.01% DPC on the upper back, scored after 6 days by International Contact Dermatitis Research Group standards. Patient blood was sampled pre-sensitization (week 0) and at 2, 6 and about 24 weeks after DPC sensitization. Libraries were pooled for sequencing, and variation in per-sample TCR yields was attributed mainly to small differences in library volumes within the pool. Patients additionally received weekly therapeutic DPC doses to the scalp throughout the approximately 25-week study period.

The paper as a whole reports these results and caveats: Repeated subsampling changed both the strength of the expansion versus patch-test correlation and the threshold at which that correlation became significant. Expanded TCRs formed significantly more large CDR3 similarity clusters than pre-sensitization or healthy control sets, consistent with antigen-driven responses. The number of PT1 expanded TCRs positively correlated with patch test score, significant at thresholds 8, 16 and 32 but not 4. No change with DPC sensitization was found in the number of TCRs above 1 in 1000 frequency, and no evidence of global repertoire structure alterations was found. Alopecia, a presumed autoimmune disease, was present in all patients, so the immune response of the patients might differ from that of healthy individuals.

Per the publication, the time point label means: pre-sensitization, week 0. The sample's treatment or condition label, decoded: therapeutic diphenylcyclopropenone sensitization with weekly scalp DPC. Blood at each patch-test visit was drawn before the patch test was applied. Patients were considered eligible if aged 18 to 70, diagnosed with alopecia and deemed suitable for DPC therapy, and patients were excluded if pregnant. Total RNA was isolated from unfractionated whole blood collected in Tempus Blood RNA tubes. The sample was whole blood, taken in connection with sensitization to the hapten diphenylcyclopropenone (DPC). The chain was built from TRBV11-2 and TRBJ2-5; 13 junctional bases match TRBD2. The sequence derives from a woman between 18 and 30 years old with alopecia areata. Some clones in this sample may be carry-over from other donors' samples. The CDR3 loop reads CASSSDRRTSGGRETQYF. The DNA is TGTGCCAGCAGCTCCGATAGAAGGACTAGCGGGGGTAGAGAGACCCAGTACTTC.